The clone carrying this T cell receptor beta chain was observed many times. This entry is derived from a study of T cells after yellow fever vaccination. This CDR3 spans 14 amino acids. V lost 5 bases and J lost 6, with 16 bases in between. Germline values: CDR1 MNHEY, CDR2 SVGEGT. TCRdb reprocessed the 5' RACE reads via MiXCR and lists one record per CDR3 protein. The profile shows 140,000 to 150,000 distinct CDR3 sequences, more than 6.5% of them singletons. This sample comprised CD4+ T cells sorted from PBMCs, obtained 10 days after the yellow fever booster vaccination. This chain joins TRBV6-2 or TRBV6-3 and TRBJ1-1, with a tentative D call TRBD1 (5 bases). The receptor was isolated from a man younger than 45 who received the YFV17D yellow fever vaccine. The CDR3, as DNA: TGTGCCAGCAGTCGTACAGGCGGTGCCGCTGAAGCTTTCTTT. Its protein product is CASSRTGGAAEAFF.